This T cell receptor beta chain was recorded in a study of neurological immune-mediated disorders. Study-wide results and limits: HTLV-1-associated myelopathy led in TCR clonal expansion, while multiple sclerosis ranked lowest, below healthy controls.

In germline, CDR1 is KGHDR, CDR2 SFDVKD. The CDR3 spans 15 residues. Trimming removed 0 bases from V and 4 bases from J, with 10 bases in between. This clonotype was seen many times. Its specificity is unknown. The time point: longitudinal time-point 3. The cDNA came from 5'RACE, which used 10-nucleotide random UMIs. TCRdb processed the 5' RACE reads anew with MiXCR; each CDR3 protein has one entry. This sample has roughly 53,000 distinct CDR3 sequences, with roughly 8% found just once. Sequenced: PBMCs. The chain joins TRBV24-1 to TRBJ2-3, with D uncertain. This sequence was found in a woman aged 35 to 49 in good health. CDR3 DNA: TGTGCCACCAGTGATTTGGGTGGAGAGGCAGATACGCAGTATTTT. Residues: CATSDLGGEADTQYF.